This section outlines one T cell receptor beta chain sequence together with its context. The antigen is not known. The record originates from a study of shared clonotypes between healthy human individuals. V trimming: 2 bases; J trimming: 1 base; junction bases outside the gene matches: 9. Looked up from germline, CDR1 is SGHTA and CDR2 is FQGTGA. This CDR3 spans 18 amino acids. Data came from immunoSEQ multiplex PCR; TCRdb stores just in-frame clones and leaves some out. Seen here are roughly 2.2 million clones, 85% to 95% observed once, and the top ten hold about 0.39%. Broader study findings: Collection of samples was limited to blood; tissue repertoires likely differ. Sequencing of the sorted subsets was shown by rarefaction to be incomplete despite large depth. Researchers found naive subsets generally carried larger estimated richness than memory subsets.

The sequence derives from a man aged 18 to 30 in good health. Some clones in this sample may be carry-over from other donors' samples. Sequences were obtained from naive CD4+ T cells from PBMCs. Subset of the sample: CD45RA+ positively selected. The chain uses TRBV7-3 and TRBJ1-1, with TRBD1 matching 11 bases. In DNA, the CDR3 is TGTGCCAGCAGCTTATTCGCGCGGACAGGGGGCAGGAACACTGAAGCTTTCTTT. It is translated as CASSLFARTGGRNTEAFF.